The 7 T cell receptor beta chains presented below share a single source sample, sequenced in a study of T cells in localized non-small cell lung cancer (dated by TCRdb to 2018 to 2021). The library relied on the immunoSEQ multiplex PCR assay. In its TCRdb copy, this immuneACCESS table keeps in-frame sequences only and misses some clones. Where compared with another copy, unresolved V genes explain less than half of these, and the others have no known cause. This sample lists approximately 18,000 clones; over 80% were detected once. The ten largest clones take up 25% of the sample. Sequencing used peripheral blood, obtained before any cancer treatment. The source of these receptors is an older female donor with stage I lung adenocarcinoma.

Here the CDR3 reads CASSLFAVLTLNTEAFF. The CDR3 bases are TGTGCCAGCAGCTTGTTTGCGGTACTAACTTTGAACACTGAAGCTTTCTTT. The gene calls are TRBV5-6 and TRBJ1-1; no definite D call. The CDR3 loop spans 17 amino acids. Trimming stripped 1 base from V and 0 bases from J, with 16 bases between. CDR1 SGHDT and CDR2 YYEEEE come from the germline V gene.

The CDR3 loop is CASSPGTAYNEQFF. The CDR3 bases are TGCGCCAGCAGCCCCGGGACAGCTTACAATGAGCAGTTCTTC. The chain joins TRBV5-1 to TRBJ2-1; 7 bases line up with TRBD1. The junction had 5 bases not matched to a gene; V was cut back by 4 bases and J by 4 bases. CDR3 length: 14 residues. The germline V gene has CDR1 SGHRS and CDR2 YFSETQ.

V gene TRBV11-2 combines with J gene TRBJ2-7; D call uncertain. The CDR3 consists of 13 residues. V dropped 1 base and J dropped 2 bases, with 6 bases sitting between them. CDR1 SGHAT and CDR2 FQNNGV come from the germline V gene. Here the CDR3 reads CASSLGKTYEQYF. The CDR3 DNA reads as TGTGCCAGCAGCTTAGGGAAAACCTACGAGCAGTACTTC.

The genes are TRBV2 and TRBJ1-5; D possibly corresponds to TRBD1 (5 bases). The CDR3 has 13 residues. With 5 bases removed from V and 9 bases from J, the gap between germline ends came to 14 bases. CDR1 and CDR2 from the germline V gene are SNHLY and FYNNEI. As DNA, the CDR3 is TGTGCCAGCAGTTCAGGGTTGCGGGGGCCCCAGCATTTT. Its protein product is CASSSGLRGPQHF.

The chain combines TRBV11-2 with TRBJ2-7, with D unclear. CDR1 and CDR2 from the germline V gene are SGHAT and FQNNGV. The CDR3 sequence is 11 residues long. V gave up 1 base and J gave up 5 bases, with 3 bases separating them. CDR3: CASSLVHEQYF. The CDR3 DNA reads TGTGCCAGCAGCTTAGTCCACGAGCAGTACTTC.

This sequence joins TRBV5-1 and TRBJ1-1; D gene ambiguous. This CDR3 is 14 amino acids long. The V gene's germline CDR1 is SGHRS and CDR2 YFSETQ. The V end was cut by 4 bases, the J end by 0 bases, with 10 bases between. The CDR3: CASSPRVLNTEAFF. CDR3 DNA: TGCGCCAGCAGCCCGAGGGTCTTGAACACTGAAGCTTTCTTT.

The rearrangement links TRBV7-9 to TRBJ1-1; D may be TRBD1 (6 bases). With 1 base removed from V and 0 bases from J, the gap between germline ends came to 9 bases. CDR3 length: 15 residues. Per the germline V gene, CDR1 is SEHNR and CDR2 is FQNEAQ (reference sequence). CDR3 in DNA: TGTGCCAGCAGCTTAGATGAGGGGGTGAACACTGAAGCTTTCTTT. Its translation: CASSLDEGVNTEAFF. Full variable domain (outside the CDR3, taken from reference TRBV7-9 and TRBJ1-1): DTGVSQNPRHKITKRGQNVTFRCDPISEHNRLYWYRQTLGQGPEFLTYFQNEAQLEKSRLLSDRFSAERPKGSFSTLEIQRTEQGDSAMYLCASSLDEGVNTEAFFGQGTRLTVV.